The text below deals with one T cell receptor beta chain. As yet, its antigen is unknown. This specimen comes from a study of blood T cells in healthy people across ages. The study's findings and limits: Without sorted subsets, naive and antigen-experienced compartments could not be conclusively compared. The long-lived group displayed more naive CD4+ cells, plus higher diversity, than the aged donors did. Estimated diversity that came from one million T cells was considered an underestimate.

The CDR3 totals 11 residues. With 3 bases removed from V and 3 bases from J, the gap between germline ends came to 5 bases. The germline gives CDR1 SQVTM, CDR2 ANQGSEA. It was with a sample-barcoded 5' primer and a J-beta primer mix that a second PCR of roughly 7 to 12 cycles was run. Every single cDNA molecule received a tag from a template-switch adaptor with 12 random nucleotides. TCRdb processed the 5' RACE reads anew with MiXCR; each CDR3 protein has one entry. The table records 600,000 or so distinct CDR3 sequences, 40% to 50% of them present only once. Sequencing input: blood. The clonotype comes from an elderly man in good health. The chain combines TRBV29-1 with TRBJ1-1; D unresolved. The CDR3 sequence is CSVDRDTEAFF. The CDR3 nucleotides are TGCAGCGTTGACCGAGACACTGAAGCTTTCTTT.